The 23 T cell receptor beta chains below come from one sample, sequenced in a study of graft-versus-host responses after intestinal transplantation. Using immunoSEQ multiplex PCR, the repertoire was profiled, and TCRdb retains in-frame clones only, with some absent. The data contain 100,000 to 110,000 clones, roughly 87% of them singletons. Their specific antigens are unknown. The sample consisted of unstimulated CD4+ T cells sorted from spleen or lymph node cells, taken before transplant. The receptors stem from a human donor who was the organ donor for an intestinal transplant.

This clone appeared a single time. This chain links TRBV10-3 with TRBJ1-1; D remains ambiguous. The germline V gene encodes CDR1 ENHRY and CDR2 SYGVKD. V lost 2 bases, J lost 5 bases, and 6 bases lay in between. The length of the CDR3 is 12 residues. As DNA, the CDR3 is TGTGCCATCAGTGAGGGGTGGACTGAAGCTTTCTTT. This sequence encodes CAISEGWTEAFF.

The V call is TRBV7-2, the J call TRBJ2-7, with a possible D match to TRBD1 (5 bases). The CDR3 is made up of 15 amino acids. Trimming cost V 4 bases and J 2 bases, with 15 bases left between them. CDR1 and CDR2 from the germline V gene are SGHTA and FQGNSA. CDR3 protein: CASSSEAGHTYEQYF. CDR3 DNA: TGTGCCAGCAGCTCAGAGGCAGGGCACACCTACGAGCAGTACTTC.

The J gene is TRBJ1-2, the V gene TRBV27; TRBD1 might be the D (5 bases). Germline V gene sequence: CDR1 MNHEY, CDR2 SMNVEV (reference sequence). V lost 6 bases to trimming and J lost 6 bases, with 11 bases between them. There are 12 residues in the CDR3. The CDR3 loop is CASRSGRDGYTF. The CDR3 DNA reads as TGTGCCAGCAGATCAGGGAGGGATGGCTACACCTTC.

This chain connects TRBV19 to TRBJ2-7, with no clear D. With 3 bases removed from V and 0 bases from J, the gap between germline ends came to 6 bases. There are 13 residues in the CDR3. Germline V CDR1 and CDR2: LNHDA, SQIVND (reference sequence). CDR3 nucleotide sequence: TGTGCCAGTAGTATGGTTTCCTCCTACGAGCAGTACTTC. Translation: CASSMVSSYEQYF. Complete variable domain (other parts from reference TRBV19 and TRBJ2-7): DGGITQSPKYLFRKEGQNVTLSCEQNLNHDAMYWYRQDPGQGLRLIYYSQIVNDFQKGDIAEGYSVSREKKESFPLTVTSAQKNPTAFYLCASSMVSSYEQYFGPGTRLTVT.

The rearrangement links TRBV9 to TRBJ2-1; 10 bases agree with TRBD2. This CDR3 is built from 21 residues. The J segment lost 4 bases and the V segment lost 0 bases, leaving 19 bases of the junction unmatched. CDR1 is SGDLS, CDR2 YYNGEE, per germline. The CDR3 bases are TGTGCCAGCAGCGTAGCTTTGCCTAGCGGGGGTCCAATGACGTCTTACAATGAGCAGTTCTTC. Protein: CASSVALPSGGPMTSYNEQFF.

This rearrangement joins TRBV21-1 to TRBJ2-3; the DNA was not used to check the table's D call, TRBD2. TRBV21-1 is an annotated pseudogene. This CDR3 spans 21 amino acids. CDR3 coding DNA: TGTGCCAGCAGCAAGGAGGCGGCAGACCGTGGATCTAGAACTAGCACAGATACGCAGTATTTT. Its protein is CASSKEAADRGSRTSTDTQYF.

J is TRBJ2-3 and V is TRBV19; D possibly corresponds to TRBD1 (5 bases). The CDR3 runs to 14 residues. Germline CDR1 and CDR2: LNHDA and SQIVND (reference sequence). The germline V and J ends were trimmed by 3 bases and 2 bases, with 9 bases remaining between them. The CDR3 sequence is CASSIDSPTDTQYF. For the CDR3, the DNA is TGTGCCAGTAGTATCGACAGCCCCACAGATACGCAGTATTTT.

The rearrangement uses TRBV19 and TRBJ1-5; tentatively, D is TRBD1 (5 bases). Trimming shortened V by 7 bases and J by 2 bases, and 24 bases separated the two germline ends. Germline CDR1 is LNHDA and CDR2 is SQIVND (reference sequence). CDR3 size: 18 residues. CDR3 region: CASTIRDPRGRGNQPQHF. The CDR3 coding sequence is TGTGCCAGTACAATCCGGGACCCGCGAGGTCGTGGCAATCAGCCCCAGCATTTT.

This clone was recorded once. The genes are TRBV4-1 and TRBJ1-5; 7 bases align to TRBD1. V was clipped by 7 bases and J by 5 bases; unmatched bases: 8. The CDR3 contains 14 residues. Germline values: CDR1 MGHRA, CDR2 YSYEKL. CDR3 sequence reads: CASTKGANDQPQHF. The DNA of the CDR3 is TGCGCCAGCACCAAGGGGGCCAACGATCAGCCCCAGCATTTT.

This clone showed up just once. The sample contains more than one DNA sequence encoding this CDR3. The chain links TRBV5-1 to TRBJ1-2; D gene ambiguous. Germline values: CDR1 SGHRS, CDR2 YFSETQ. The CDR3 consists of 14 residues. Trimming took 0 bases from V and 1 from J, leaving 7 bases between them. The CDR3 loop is CASSLEQSNYGYTF. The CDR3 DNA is TGCGCCAGCAGCTTGGAACAGAGTAACTATGGCTACACCTTC.

DNA for the CDR3: TGTGCCAGCAGTACTCCGGGACAGTCGTACAATGAGCAGTTCTTC. It codes for CASSTPGQSYNEQFF. This sequence joins TRBV6-1 and TRBJ2-1, with 7 bases aligning to TRBD1. The CDR3 spans 15 residues. Trimming at V came to 5 bases and at J to 4 bases, leaving 8 bases not matched to a gene. Germline-derived CDR1 and CDR2 are MNHNS and SASEGT.

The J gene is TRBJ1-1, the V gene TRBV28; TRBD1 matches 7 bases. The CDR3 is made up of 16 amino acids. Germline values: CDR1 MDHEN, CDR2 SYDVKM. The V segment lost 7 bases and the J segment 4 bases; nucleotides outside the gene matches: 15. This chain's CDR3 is CASILYYGQVGTEAFF. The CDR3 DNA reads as TGTGCCAGCATCCTATACTATGGACAGGTTGGCACTGAAGCTTTCTTT. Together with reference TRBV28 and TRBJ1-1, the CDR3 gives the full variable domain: DVKVTQSSRYLVKRTGEKVFLECVQDMDHENMFWYRQDPGLGLRLIYFSYDVKMKEKGDIPEGYSVSREKKERFSLILESASTNQTSMYLCASILYYGQVGTEAFFGQGTRLTVV.

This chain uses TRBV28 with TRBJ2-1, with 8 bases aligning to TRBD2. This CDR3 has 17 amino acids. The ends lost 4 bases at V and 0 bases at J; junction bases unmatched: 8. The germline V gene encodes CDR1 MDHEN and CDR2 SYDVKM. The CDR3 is CASSWEPGGSSYNEQFF. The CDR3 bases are TGTGCCAGCAGTTGGGAACCGGGGGGGAGCTCCTACAATGAGCAGTTCTTC.

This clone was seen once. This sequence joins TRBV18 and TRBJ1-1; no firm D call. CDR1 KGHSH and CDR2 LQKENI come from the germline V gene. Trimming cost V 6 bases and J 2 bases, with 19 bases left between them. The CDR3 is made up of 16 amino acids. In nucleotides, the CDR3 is TGTGCCAGCTCCCCCGCAGGAGGGTGGATTAACACTGAAGCTTTCTTT. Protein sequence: CASSPAGGWINTEAFF.

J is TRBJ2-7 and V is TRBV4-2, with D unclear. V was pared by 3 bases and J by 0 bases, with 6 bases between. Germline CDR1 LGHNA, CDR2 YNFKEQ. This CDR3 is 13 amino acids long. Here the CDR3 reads CASSQGPSYEQYF. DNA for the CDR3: TGTGCCAGCAGCCAGGGTCCCTCCTACGAGCAGTACTTC.

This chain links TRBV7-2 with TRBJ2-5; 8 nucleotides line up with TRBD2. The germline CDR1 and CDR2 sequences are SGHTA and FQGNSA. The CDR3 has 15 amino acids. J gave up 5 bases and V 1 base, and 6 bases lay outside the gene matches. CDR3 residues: CASSLVSGGAETQYF. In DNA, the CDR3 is TGTGCCAGCAGCTTAGTTTCGGGGGGGGCTGAGACCCAGTACTTC. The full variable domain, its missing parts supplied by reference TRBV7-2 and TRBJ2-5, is GAGVSQSPSNKVTEKGKDVELRCDPISGHTALYWYRQSLGQGLEFLIYFQGNSAPDKSGLPSDRFSAERTGGSVSTLTIQRTQQEDSAVYLCASSLVSGGAETQYFGPGTRLLVL.

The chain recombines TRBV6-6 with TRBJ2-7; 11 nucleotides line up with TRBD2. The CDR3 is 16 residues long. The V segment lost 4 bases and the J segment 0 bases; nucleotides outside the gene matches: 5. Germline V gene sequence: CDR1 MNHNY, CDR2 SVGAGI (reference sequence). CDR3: CASSSAGLAGSYEQYF. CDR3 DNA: TGTGCCAGCAGTTCAGCCGGACTAGCGGGCTCCTACGAGCAGTACTTC.

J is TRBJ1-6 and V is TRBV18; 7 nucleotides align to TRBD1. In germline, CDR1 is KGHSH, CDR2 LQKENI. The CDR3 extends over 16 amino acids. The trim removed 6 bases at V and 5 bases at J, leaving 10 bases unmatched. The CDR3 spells CASSGLGGQHNSPLHF. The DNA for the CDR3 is TGTGCCAGCTCCGGCCTAGGGGGACAGCATAATTCACCCCTCCACTTT.

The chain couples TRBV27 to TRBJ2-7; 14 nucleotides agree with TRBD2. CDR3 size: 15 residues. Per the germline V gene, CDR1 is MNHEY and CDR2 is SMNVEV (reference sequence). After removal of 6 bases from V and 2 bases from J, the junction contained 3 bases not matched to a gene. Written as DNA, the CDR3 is TGTGCCAGCAGGGGACTAGCGGGGGTACCCTACGAGCAGTACTTC. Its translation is CASRGLAGVPYEQYF.

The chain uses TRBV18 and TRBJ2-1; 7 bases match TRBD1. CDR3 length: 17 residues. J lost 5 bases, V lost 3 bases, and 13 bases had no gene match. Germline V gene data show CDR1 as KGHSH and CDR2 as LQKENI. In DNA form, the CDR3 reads TGTGCCAGCTCACCCCGAGGGGGCATGGCCAGACACAATGAGCAGTTCTTC. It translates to CASSPRGGMARHNEQFF.

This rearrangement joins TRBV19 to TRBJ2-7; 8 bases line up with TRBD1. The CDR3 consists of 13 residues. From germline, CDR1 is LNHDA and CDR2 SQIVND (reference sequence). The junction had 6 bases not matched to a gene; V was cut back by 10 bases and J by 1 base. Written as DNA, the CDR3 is TGTGCCACTCGACAGGGGTCTTCCTACGAGCAGTACTTC. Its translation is CATRQGSSYEQYF.

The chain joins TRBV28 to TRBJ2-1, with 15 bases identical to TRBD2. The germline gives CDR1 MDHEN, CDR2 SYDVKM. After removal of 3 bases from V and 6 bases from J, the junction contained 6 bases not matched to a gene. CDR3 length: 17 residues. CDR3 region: CASSFPGLAGGINEQFF. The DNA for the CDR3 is TGTGCCAGCAGTTTCCCCGGACTAGCGGGGGGGATCAATGAGCAGTTCTTC.

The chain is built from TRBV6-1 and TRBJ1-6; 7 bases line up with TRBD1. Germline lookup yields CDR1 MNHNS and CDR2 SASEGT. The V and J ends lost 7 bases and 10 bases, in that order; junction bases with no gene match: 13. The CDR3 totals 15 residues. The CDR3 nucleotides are TGTGCCAGCATTAAGACAGGGTCGGATGGGTCACCCCTCCACTTT. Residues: CASIKTGSDGSPLHF.